The rows below give T cell receptor beta chains drawn from one sample of a study of cytomegalovirus exposure and HLA in healthy donors. This table comes from immunoSEQ multiplex PCR, and its TCRdb copy is limited to in-frame clones, with some not included. Of about 160,000 clones in the sample, 82% are singletons; the top ten hold approximately 1.6%. The sequenced sample was PBMCs. These receptors came from a girl aged 5 to 17 in good health and CMV-seropositive. The CDR3 runs from the conserved cysteine through the conserved F or W. The order of the fields is V gene, clone size, D gene, J gene, CDR3 DNA, CDR3 protein. D genes are given only for firm matches. The size of a clone is reported for some rows only, either as once, few or many, or as a class for expanded clones.

TRBV5-1	-	-	TRBJ2-7	TGCGCCAGCAGCTTGGACGCAGGGTCCTACGAGCAGTACTTC	CASSLDAGSYEQYF
TRBV7-9	-	-	TRBJ1-1	TGTGCCAGCAGCGTTTCAATCCCTGAAGCTTTCTTT	CASSVSIPEAFF
TRBV9	-	TRBD1	TRBJ1-2	TGTGCCAGCAGCGCGACAGGGGGGGAGGGTGGCTACACCTTC	CASSATGGEGGYTF
TRBV18	-	TRBD1	TRBJ1-1	TGTGCCAGCTCCCCCGACAGGGGTCACACTGAAGCTTTCTTT	CASSPDRGHTEAFF
TRBV9	-	TRBD2	TRBJ2-1	TGTGCCAGCAGCGCGAACCAGCGGGGTGGCTCAAGTTTTGAGCAGTTCTTC	CASSANQRGGSSFEQFF
TRBV4-1	once	TRBD2	TRBJ2-7	TGCGCCAGCAGCCAGATCCCCCGTCTAGCGGGGGGCTTCTCCGAGCAGTACTTC	CASSQIPRLAGGFSEQYF
TRBV19	-	-	TRBJ2-3	TGTGCCAGTAGTATGAGGCGGGGTCAGAGCGCAGATACGCAGTATTTT	CASSMRRGQSADTQYF
TRBV7-9	-	-	TRBJ2-5	TGTGCCAGCAGCTCCGGGGAGACCCAGTACTTC	CASSSGETQYF
TRBV7-2	few	-	TRBJ1-5	TGTGCCAGCAGCTCAGACAGTCTCAGCAATCAGCCCCAGCATTTT	CASSSDSLSNQPQHF
TRBV11-3	-	TRBD1	TRBJ1-5	TGTGCCAGCAGCCCCCCGGGACAGGGAATATATAGCAATCAGCCCCAGCATTTT	CASSPPGQGIYSNQPQHF
TRBV5-1	-	TRBD2	TRBJ2-1	TGCGCCAGCAGCTTGGTTCCCTTCGGTCCAGCGGGGGGCGGTGAGCAGTTCTTC	CASSLVPFGPAGGGEQFF
TRBV14	-	TRBD1	TRBJ2-7	TGTGCCAGCAGCGGACAGGGTAGGCCCTACGAGCAGTACTTC	CASSGQGRPYEQYF
TRBV20-1	-	-	TRBJ2-7	TGCAGTGCTGCGTCTCCGGACGAGCAGTACTTC	CSAASPDEQYF
TRBV5-1	few	TRBD1	TRBJ2-7	TGCGCCAGCAGCTTGGAAGGACAGGGGGCGTACGAGCAGTACTTC	CASSLEGQGAYEQYF
TRBV6-5	-	-	TRBJ2-2	TGTGCCAGCAGTTACTCCGGAGGCGGGGAGCTGTTTTTT	CASSYSGGGELFF
TRBV6-6	-	-	TRBJ2-5	TGTGCCAGCAGTTACTGGCAGGGAGGGGGAGAGACCCAGTACTTC	CASSYWQGGGETQYF
TRBV28	-	TRBD2	TRBJ2-5	TGTGCCAGCACCACCCCTGGGGAGGGAGGTTTGCAAGAGACCCAGTACTTC	CASTTPGEGGLQETQYF
TRBV28	once	TRBD1	TRBJ1-5	TGTGCCAGCAGATCCTCCGGGACAGGACGCAATCAGCCCCAGCATTTT	CASRSSGTGRNQPQHF
TRBV28	-	TRBD1	TRBJ1-5	TGTGCCAGCAGTTCCCACGGGACAGCCTATAATCAGCCCCAGCATTTT	CASSSHGTAYNQPQHF
TRBV7-9	-	TRBD1	TRBJ1-4	TGTGCCAGCGGAAGGGGGCAGAGGAATGAAAAACTGTTTTTT	CASGRGQRNEKLFF
TRBV2	-	-	TRBJ2-2	TGTGCCAGCAGTGAAACGAGCCGGTACGTTGCGGAGCTGTTTTTT	CASSETSRYVAELFF
TRBV28	-	-	TRBJ1-2	TGTGCCAGCAGTTTATCTTATCGTCGGGTTCGCTATGGCTACACCTTC	CASSLSYRRVRYGYTF
TRBV19	-	TRBD2	TRBJ2-3	TGTGCCAGTAGTATAGACCGGACTAGCGGGATAAACACAGATACGCAGTATTTT	CASSIDRTSGINTDTQYF
TRBV28	-	-	TRBJ1-1	TGTGCCAGCAGCCCCGGGGTAATCACTGAAGCTTTCTTT	CASSPGVITEAFF
TRBV5-6	-	TRBD1	TRBJ2-6	TGTGCCAGCAGCCCATCCGGGACAGGATGGTCTGGGGCCAACGTCCTGACTTTC	CASSPSGTGWSGANVLTF
TRBV7-9	-	TRBD1	TRBJ2-5	TGTGCCAGCAGCTTGGGGCCAACAGGGGTCTTTGAGACCCAGTACTTC	CASSLGPTGVFETQYF
TRBV7-8	-	-	TRBJ2-7	TGTGCTTTTTTCAAGGAGAAGACGGCATACGAGCAGTACTTC	CAFFKEKTAYEQYF
TRBV4-2	-	-	TRBJ1-2	TGTGCCAGCAGCCAAGAAGAAGGGACTTTGAGTGGCTACACCTTC	CASSQEEGTLSGYTF
TRBV11-2	-	TRBD1	TRBJ2-7	TGTGCCAGCAGCTTAGTCGGGACAGGGGCCTACGAGCAGTACTTC	CASSLVGTGAYEQYF
TRBV28	-	-	TRBJ2-7	TGTGCCAGCAGTCGTGAGGCAGGGACCTACGAGCAGTACTTC	CASSREAGTYEQYF
TRBV19	-	-	TRBJ1-1	TGTGCCAGTAGTATAAGAGGATTCCGCACTGAAGCTTTCTTT	CASSIRGFRTEAFF
TRBV2	-	TRBD1	TRBJ2-7	TGTGCCAGCAGGACAGGGGTGGACTACGAGCAGTACTTC	CASRTGVDYEQYF
TRBV27	-	-	TRBJ1-5	TGTGCCAGCAGTTTAGCTTTCAGGGATCAGCCCCAGCATTTT	CASSLAFRDQPQHF
TRBV15	-	-	TRBJ2-2	TGTGCCACCAGCGGAGCCGGAGGGAAAGTAACCGGGGAGCTGTTTTTT	CATSGAGGKVTGELFF
TRBV27	-	-	TRBJ2-7	TGTGCCAGCAGTTTGATACGGGGTACCTACGAGCAGTACTTC	CASSLIRGTYEQYF
TRBV5-4	-	TRBD1	TRBJ2-2	TGTGCCAGCAGCACAGGACAGGCCAGTACCGGGGAGCTGTTTTTT	CASSTGQASTGELFF
TRBV18	-	-	TRBJ2-7	TGTGCCAGCTCACCGGCAGGGACCTACGAGCAGTACTTC	CASSPAGTYEQYF
TRBV28	-	-	TRBJ2-1	TGTGCCAGCAGTCCGGGACTGCAAGCCTATGAGCAGTTCTTC	CASSPGLQAYEQFF
TRBV7-2	few	-	TRBJ2-2	TGTGCCAGCAGCTTTTCGGTGGCGAACACCGGGGAGCTGTTTTTT	CASSFSVANTGELFF
TRBV28	-	-	TRBJ1-1	TGTGCCAGCAGTCCTACCCTTCTGGACAGGAACACTGAAGCTTTCTTT	CASSPTLLDRNTEAFF
TRBV6-5	-	TRBD1	TRBJ2-7	TGTGCCAGCAGTTACCCCGGGACAGGGGGCTACGAGCAGTACTTC	CASSYPGTGGYEQYF
TRBV10-3	-	-	TRBJ1-1	TGTGCCATCAGTGAGTCACGGGGTCGGAAGAAGGAAGCTTTCTTT	CAISESRGRKKEAFF
TRBV11-2	few	TRBD1	TRBJ2-5	TGTGCCAGCAGCCCACCCGGGACAGATGTTCGGACCCAGTACTTC	CASSPPGTDVRTQYF
TRBV28	-	-	TRBJ2-7	TGTGCCAGCAGTTTCCAATGGAGCTACGAGCAGTACTTC	CASSFQWSYEQYF